The sequence of this T cell receptor (beta chain) was determined in a study of cytomegalovirus exposure and HLA in healthy donors. This CDR3 spans 15 amino acids. V was cut by 5 bases and J by 0 bases, with 11 bases left in between. Germline V gives CDR1 MNHNY, CDR2 SVGAGI (reference sequence). Use of 60 Vbeta and 13 Jbeta primers characterized the PCR. Here immunoSEQ multiplex PCR was the method, and the copy in TCRdb shows in-frame clones only, minus some. The sample records 100,000 to 150,000 clones, about four fifths being singletons. Material: PBMCs. The sequence came from a woman aged 45-65 years in good health and CMV-seropositive. This rearrangement joins TRBV6-6 to TRBJ1-5; tentative D call: TRBD1 (5 bases). The CDR3 spells CASSTGLYSNQPQHF. The CDR3 DNA sequence: TGTGCCAGCAGTACAGGCCTCTATAGCAATCAGCCCCAGCATTTT.